These T cell receptor beta chains were read from a single sample in a study of blood T cell repertoires in COVID-19. Using immunoSEQ multiplex PCR, the repertoire was profiled, and TCRdb retains in-frame clones only, with some absent. The repertoire has roughly 250,000 clones, about 91% of them found once; the top ten carry under 3%. The sequencing sample was made of peripheral blood. The receptors here all came from a person aged 18-30 years with COVID-19, enrolled during active disease. Both conserved end residues are part of each CDR3. A D gene is named only where the DNA matches it firmly. Clone size is given for some rows only: seen once, a few or many times, or a class if the clone is expanded.

cdr3_aa cdr3_nt j_call clone_size v_call d_call
CASSLAGHYEQYF TGTGCCAGCAGTTTAGCGGGACACTACGAGCAGTACTTC TRBJ2-7 - TRBV12-3/TRBV12-4 -
CASRRDTNYEQYF TGTGCCAGCAGACGGGACACTAACTACGAGCAGTACTTC TRBJ2-7 - TRBV28 -
CASSLGGGGSYNEQFF TGTGCCAGCAGCTTAGGCGGCGGGGGGTCATACAATGAGCAGTTCTTC TRBJ2-1 - TRBV7-9 TRBD2
CATRTGRAYEQYF TGTGCCACCAGGACAGGGCGAGCCTACGAGCAGTACTTC TRBJ2-7 - TRBV24-1 TRBD1
CASSTTGTSGYNEQFF TGTGCCAGTAGTACTACCGGGACTAGCGGTTACAATGAGCAGTTCTTC TRBJ2-1 - TRBV19 TRBD2
CASIEETSGRLETQYF TGTGCCAGCATTGAAGAGACTAGCGGGAGATTGGAGACCCAGTACTTC TRBJ2-5 - TRBV21-1 -
CASRAGRSTDTQYF TGTGCCAGTAGAGCGGGACGAAGCACAGATACGCAGTATTTT TRBJ2-3 - TRBV19 TRBD2
CASSPGTGNQPQHF TGTGCCAGCAGCCCCGGGACAGGCAATCAGCCCCAGCATTTT TRBJ1-5 - TRBV11-2 TRBD1
CASSQELVKQFF TGTGCCAGCAGCCAAGAACTAGTAAAGCAGTTCTTC TRBJ2-1 many TRBV14 -
CATSDFAGVGDTQYF TGTGCCACCAGTGATTTTGCGGGGGTTGGTGATACGCAGTATTTT TRBJ2-3 once TRBV24-1 TRBD2
CASSRGSFGYEQYF TGTGCCAGTAGTCGAGGGAGTTTCGGCTACGAGCAGTACTTC TRBJ2-7 - TRBV19 -
CASSTQGYQETQYF TGTGCCAGCAGTACACAGGGTTACCAAGAGACCCAGTACTTC TRBJ2-5 few TRBV6-5 -
CASSPGGVEVAEQYF TGTGCCAGCAGCCCGGGCGGGGTCGAGGTTGCCGAGCAGTACTTC TRBJ2-7 - TRBV5-6 -
CASSLIQGATDTQYF TGTGCCAGCAGCTTAATACAGGGAGCGACAGATACGCAGTATTTT TRBJ2-3 - TRBV7-8 -
CASSVETSGITDTQYF TGTGCCAGCAGCGTAGAGACTAGCGGGATCACAGATACGCAGTATTTT TRBJ2-3 - TRBV9 TRBD2
CASAQEISGNTIYF TGCGCCAGCGCACAGGAAATCTCTGGAAACACCATATATTTT TRBJ1-3 - TRBV5-1 -
CASSGIRGPIDYGYTF TGTGCCAGCAGCGGCATCAGGGGGCCCATCGACTATGGCTACACCTTC TRBJ1-2 few TRBV27 TRBD1
CASSASGWGTGELFF TGTGCCAGCAGTGCGAGCGGGTGGGGCACCGGGGAGCTGTTTTTT TRBJ2-2 - TRBV2 -
CASSLTGTGPTYAGNTIYF TGTGCCAGCAGCTTAACCGGGACAGGGCCGACCTATGCTGGAAACACCATATATTTT TRBJ1-3 - TRBV5-6 TRBD1
CASSYIAGIPTDTQYF TGCGCCAGCAGCTACATCGCAGGGATCCCCACAGATACGCAGTATTTT TRBJ2-3 - TRBV5-1 -
CATQRGPLGQETQYF TGTGCCACCCAGCGGGGGCCCCTAGGCCAAGAGACCCAGTACTTC TRBJ2-5 - TRBV15 TRBD2
CASSASGSGYEQYF TGCGCCAGCAGTGCTTCAGGATCCGGCTACGAGCAGTACTTC TRBJ2-7 - TRBV5-1 -
CASSRTEAFF TGTGCCAGCAGCCGTACTGAAGCTTTCTTT TRBJ1-1 few TRBV11-2 -
CASTLGDLVSPLHF TGTGCCAGCACGCTGGGAGATTTGGTTTCACCCCTCCACTTT TRBJ1-6 - TRBV6-5 -
CASSPNRDRVSGELFF TGTGCCAGCTCACCCAACCGGGACAGGGTGAGCGGGGAGCTGTTTTTT TRBJ2-2 - TRBV18 TRBD1
CASSQGDNTNHNEQFF TGCGCCAGCAGCCAAGGGGACAATACCAACCACAATGAGCAGTTCTTC TRBJ2-1 - TRBV4-1 -
CASSLASGIQQYF TGTGCCAGCAGCTTGGCTAGCGGGATCCAGCAGTATTTT TRBJ2-3 - TRBV5-6 TRBD2
CASSHRSGSGNTIYF TGTGCCAGCAGCCATCGGTCGGGCTCTGGAAACACCATATATTTT TRBJ1-3 - TRBV7-9 -
CASSRYEIGQGAGNTIYF TGTGCCAGCAGCCGTTACGAAATCGGACAGGGGGCTGGAAACACCATATATTTT TRBJ1-3 - TRBV7-2 TRBD1
CASSIQGYNQPQHF TGTGCCAGTAGTATACAGGGTTACAATCAGCCCCAGCATTTT TRBJ1-5 - TRBV19 -
CASSIRGGGPQETQYF TGTGCCAGTAGTATCCGGGGGGGCGGCCCCCAAGAGACCCAGTACTTC TRBJ2-5 few TRBV19 TRBD2
CASSSWEGTYNQPQHF TGTGCCAGCAGCTCCTGGGAGGGAACATACAATCAGCCCCAGCATTTT TRBJ1-5 once TRBV5-6 -
CASSSQGGSTDTQYF TGTGCCAGCAGTTCACAGGGTGGAAGCACAGATACGCAGTATTTT TRBJ2-3 - TRBV5-8 -
CSTVGTLSYEQYF TGCAGCACTGTAGGGACACTCTCCTACGAGCAGTACTTC TRBJ2-7 once TRBV29-1 -
CASSPRTGVDTQYF TGTGCCAGCAGCCCTCGGACAGGGGTGGATACGCAGTATTTT TRBJ2-3 - TRBV9 TRBD1
CASSFSLNTGELFF TGTGCCAGCAGTTTTTCCCTGAACACCGGGGAGCTGTTTTTT TRBJ2-2 - TRBV27 -
CASGLVGLAEGFRAYNEQFF TGTGCTAGTGGTTTGGTGGGGCTAGCGGAGGGATTTAGGGCCTACAATGAGCAGTTCTTC TRBJ2-1 - TRBV12-5 TRBD2
CASSQEGGADYGYTF TGCGCCAGCAGCCAAGAGGGGGGGGCAGACTATGGCTACACCTTC TRBJ1-2 once TRBV4-1 -
CASSWTGPNEKLFF TGTGCCAGCAGCTGGACAGGACCGAATGAAAAACTGTTTTTT TRBJ1-4 - TRBV28 TRBD1
CATSVPGGFGTGNTIYF TGTGCCACCAGCGTCCCCGGGGGGTTTGGAACTGGAAACACCATATATTTT TRBJ1-3 - TRBV15 -
CASSEGASGRYEQYF TGTGCCAGCAGTGAAGGGGCTAGCGGGAGATACGAGCAGTACTTC TRBJ2-7 - TRBV6-1 TRBD2
CASSKHTGRADTQYF TGTGCCAGCAGCAAACATACGGGGAGGGCAGATACGCAGTATTTT TRBJ2-3 - TRBV7-9 TRBD2
CASSRATSGFYNEQFF TGCGCCAGCAGCCGCGCGACTAGCGGGTTTTACAATGAGCAGTTCTTC TRBJ2-1 - TRBV4-1 TRBD2
CASSEGRGKMNEQFF TGTGCCAGCAGTGAAGGCAGGGGGAAGATGAATGAGCAGTTCTTC TRBJ2-1 - TRBV25-1 TRBD1
CASSPLAGDLDTQYF TGTGCCAGCTCACCACTAGCGGGAGATCTAGATACGCAGTATTTT TRBJ2-3 few TRBV18 TRBD2
CASSGQVTLGEQYF TGCGCCAGCAGCGGGCAGGTTACCTTGGGTGAGCAGTACTTC TRBJ2-7 once TRBV5-1 -
CASSLDSRATQYF TGTGCCAGCAGTTTGGACAGTAGGGCTACGCAGTATTTT TRBJ2-3 - TRBV12-3/TRBV12-4 -
CASSAKPYQETQYF TGTGCCAGCAGCGCCAAGCCCTACCAAGAGACCCAGTACTTC TRBJ2-5 - TRBV9 -
CATRPDYSTDTQYF TGTGCCACCCGACCGGACTACAGCACAGATACGCAGTATTTT TRBJ2-3 - TRBV19 -
CASHRADRGNTEAFF TGTGCCAGCCACAGGGCCGACAGGGGGAACACTGAAGCTTTCTTT TRBJ1-1 - TRBV28 TRBD1
CASSQDWTGSLNEQYF TGCGCCAGCAGCCAAGATTGGACAGGAAGTCTCAACGAGCAGTACTTC TRBJ2-7 - TRBV4-3 TRBD1
CASSPDSRNTEAFF TGTGCCAGCTCACCAGACAGCAGGAACACTGAAGCTTTCTTT TRBJ1-1 - TRBV18 -
CASSQEAGTSTLNIQYF TGTGCCAGCAGCCAAGAGGCAGGGACTAGTACTTTAAACATTCAGTACTTC TRBJ2-4 - TRBV14 TRBD2